A single TCR beta chain is shown here with its context. Its antigen remains unknown. The data were taken from a study of cytomegalovirus exposure and HLA in healthy donors. Study-wide findings and caveats: TCR beta V segments were, for the most part, productive about 87% or about 30% of the time in an earlier analysis.

Researchers ran the PCR with 60 Vbeta and 13 Jbeta primers. Generated by immunoSEQ multiplex PCR, the TCRdb table keeps only in-frame clones and is missing some. The repertoire holds about 130,000 clones, 65% to 90% seen once, with 0.55% to 0.85% in the top ten. This CDR3 region has 12 residues. Germline assignment: CDR1 MRHNA and CDR2 SNTAGT. Trimming cost V 8 bases and J 5 bases, with 7 bases left between them. The chain carries TRBV6-4 and TRBJ1-6; D uncertain. This TCR derives from a man aged 18 to 35 in good health and CMV-seronegative. Material for sequencing was PBMCs. The CDR3, as DNA: TGTGCCAGCGGGCCTGATAATTCACCCCTCCACTTT. Encoded protein: CASGPDNSPLHF.